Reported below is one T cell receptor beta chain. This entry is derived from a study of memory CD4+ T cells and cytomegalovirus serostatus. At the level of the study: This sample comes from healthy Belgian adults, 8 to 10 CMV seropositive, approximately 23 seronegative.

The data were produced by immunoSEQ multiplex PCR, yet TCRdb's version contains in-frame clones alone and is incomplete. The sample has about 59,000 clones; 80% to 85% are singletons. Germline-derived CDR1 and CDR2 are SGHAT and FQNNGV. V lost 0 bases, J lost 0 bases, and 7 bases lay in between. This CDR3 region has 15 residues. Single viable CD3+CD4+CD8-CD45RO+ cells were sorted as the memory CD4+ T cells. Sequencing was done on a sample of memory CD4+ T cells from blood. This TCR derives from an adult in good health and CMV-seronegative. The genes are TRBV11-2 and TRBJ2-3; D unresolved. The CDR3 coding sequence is TGTGCCAGCAGCTTAGATATCGATAGCACAGATACGCAGTATTTT. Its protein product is CASSLDIDSTDTQYF.